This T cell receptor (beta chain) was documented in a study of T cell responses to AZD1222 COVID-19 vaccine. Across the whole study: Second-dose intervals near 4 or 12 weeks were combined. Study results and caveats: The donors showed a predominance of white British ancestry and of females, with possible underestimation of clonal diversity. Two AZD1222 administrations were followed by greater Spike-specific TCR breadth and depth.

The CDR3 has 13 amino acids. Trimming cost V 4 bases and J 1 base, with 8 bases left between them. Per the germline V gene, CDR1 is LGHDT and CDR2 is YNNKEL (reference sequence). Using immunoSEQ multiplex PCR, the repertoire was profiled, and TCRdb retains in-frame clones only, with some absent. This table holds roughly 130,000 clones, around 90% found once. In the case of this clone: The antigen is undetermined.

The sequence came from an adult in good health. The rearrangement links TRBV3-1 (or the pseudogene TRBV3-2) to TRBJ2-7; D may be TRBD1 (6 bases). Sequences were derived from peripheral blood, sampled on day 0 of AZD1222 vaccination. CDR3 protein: CASSLDRSYEQYF. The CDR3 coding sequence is TGTGCCAGCAGCCTGGACAGATCCTACGAGCAGTACTTC.